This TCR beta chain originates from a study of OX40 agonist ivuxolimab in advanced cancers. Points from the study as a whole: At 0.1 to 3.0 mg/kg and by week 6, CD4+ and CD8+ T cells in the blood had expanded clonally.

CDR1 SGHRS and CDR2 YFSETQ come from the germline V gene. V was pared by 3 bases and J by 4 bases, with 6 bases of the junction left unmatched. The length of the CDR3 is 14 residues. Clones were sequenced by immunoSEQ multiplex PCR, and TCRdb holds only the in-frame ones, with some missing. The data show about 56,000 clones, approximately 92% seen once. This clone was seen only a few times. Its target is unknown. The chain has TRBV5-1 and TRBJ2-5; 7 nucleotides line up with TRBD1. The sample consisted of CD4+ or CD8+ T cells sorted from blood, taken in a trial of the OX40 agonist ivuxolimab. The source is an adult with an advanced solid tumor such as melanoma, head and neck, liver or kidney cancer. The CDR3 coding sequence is TGCGCCAGCAGCTCAACACAGGGGCGAGAGACCCAGTACTTC. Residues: CASSSTQGRETQYF.